The T cell receptor (beta chain) described here comes from a study of shared clonotypes between healthy human individuals. Germline V CDR1 and CDR2: MDHEN, SYDVKM. The CDR3 sequence is 12 residues long. V lost 8 bases and J lost 4; bases outside the gene matches: 3. Original processing methods: Junction-only sequences without quality scores came from ImmunoSEQ, so filtering differed. Data came from immunoSEQ multiplex PCR; TCRdb stores just in-frame clones and leaves some out. That table furnishes V, J and clone size, whereas the DNA furnished D and trimming. This sample yields around 2.5 million clones, of which over 85% are seen a single time; 0.36% belongs to the top ten.

The receptor was isolated from a man aged 18 to 29 in good health. Some clones in this sample may be carry-over from other donors' samples. The specimen sequenced was naive CD4+ T cells from PBMCs. Subset here: CD45RA+ positively selected. V is TRBV28 and J is TRBJ1-1, with TRBD1 matching over 8 bases. The CDR3: CASGQGGTEAFF. As DNA, the CDR3 is TGTGCCAGCGGACAGGGAGGCACTGAAGCTTTCTTT.